The clone carrying this TCR beta chain appeared many times. Its antigen is currently unknown. This record belongs to a study of neurological immune-mediated disorders. Study-level findings and limits: No sharing of CDR3 amino acid sequences was observed among expanded clones across subjects, suggesting private repertoires in all groups.

This CDR3 spans 14 amino acids. CDR1 and CDR2 from the germline V gene are SGHRS and YFSETQ. The V and J ends lost 0 bases and 2 bases respectively, with 6 bases between them. By 5'RACE with 10-nucleotide random UMIs, the cDNA was made. TCRdb independently ran MiXCR on the 5' RACE reads; one entry per CDR3 protein. The sample lists around 58,000 distinct CDR3 sequences; around 3.4% were seen once. The clonotype comes from a woman in her sixties with multiple sclerosis. Sequenced material: PBMCs. The chain employs TRBV5-1 and TRBJ1-5; the D is unclear. The CDR3 spells CASSLGGGNQPQHF. The CDR3 region has the DNA TGCGCCAGCAGCTTGGGGGGAGGCAATCAGCCCCAGCATTTT.